Each of the 4 T cell receptor beta chains below was sequenced from the same sample in a study of CD8+CD57+ T cells in acquired aplastic anemia. The TCR beta profiling, which covered VDJ combination and CDR3 sequence, was carried out using genomic DNA as the template. TCRdb used MiXCR to reprocess the reads, holding one entry per CDR3 protein. The sample records approximately 170,000 distinct CDR3 sequences, about half being singletons. It was patients with CD8+CD57+ cell expansion by flow cytometry who were chosen for sequencing. The sample consisted of sorted CD4+, CD8+, or CD8+CD57+ T cells (not recorded which) from PBMCs. These receptor sequences come from a human donor with aplastic anemia.

This chain connects TRBV2 to TRBJ2-1; 10 bases are a match to TRBD1. J lost 4 bases, V lost 8 bases, and 5 bases had no gene match. This CDR3 is built from 14 residues. CDR1 SNHLY and CDR2 FYNNEI come from the germline V gene. The CDR3, as DNA: TGTGCCAGCTTAGTGGGACAGGGGTACAATGAGCAGTTCTTC. Translated, it gives CASLVGQGYNEQFF.

This clonotype was seen a handful of times. The chain uses TRBV12-3 or TRBV12-4 and TRBJ2-2, with TRBD1 matching 8 bases. There are 15 residues in the CDR3. The junction had 5 bases not matched to a gene; V was cut back by 5 bases and J by 3 bases. The chain's CDR3 is CASSTGQGYTGELFF. The CDR3 bases are TGTGCCAGCAGTACCGGACAGGGATACACCGGGGAGCTGTTTTTT.

This chain uses TRBV19 with TRBJ1-3; D may be TRBD1 (6 bases). This CDR3 has 16 residues. Trimming took off 5 bases at V and 0 bases at J, with 14 bases between the two ends. Germline V lookup: CDR1 LNHDA, CDR2 SQIVND (reference sequence). The CDR3 DNA follows: TGTGCCAGTAGTTGGGAGACAGGAAACTCTGGAAACACCATATATTTT. This gives the protein CASSWETGNSGNTIYF.

For this clonotype: This may stem from a read error, because a much larger clone lies one nucleotide away. This sequence joins TRBV10-3 and TRBJ1-1; no clear D gene. Germline V lookup: CDR1 ENHRY, CDR2 SYGVKD. This CDR3 is 13 amino acids long. The CDR3 here is CASSGPKNTEAFF. Written as DNA, the CDR3 is TGTGCCAGCAGTGGACCGAAGAACACTGAAGCTTTCTTT.